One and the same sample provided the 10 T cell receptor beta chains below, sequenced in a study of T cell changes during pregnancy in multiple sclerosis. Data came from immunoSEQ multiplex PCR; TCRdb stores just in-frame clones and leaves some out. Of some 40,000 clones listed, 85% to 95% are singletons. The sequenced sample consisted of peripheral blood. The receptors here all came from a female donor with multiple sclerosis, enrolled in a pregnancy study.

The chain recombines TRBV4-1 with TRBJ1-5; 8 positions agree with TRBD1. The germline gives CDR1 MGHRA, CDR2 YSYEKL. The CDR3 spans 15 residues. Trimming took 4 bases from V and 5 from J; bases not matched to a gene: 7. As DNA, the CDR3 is TGCGCCAGCAGCCTACAGGACAGGGTGGATCAGCCCCAGCATTTT. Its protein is CASSLQDRVDQPQHF.

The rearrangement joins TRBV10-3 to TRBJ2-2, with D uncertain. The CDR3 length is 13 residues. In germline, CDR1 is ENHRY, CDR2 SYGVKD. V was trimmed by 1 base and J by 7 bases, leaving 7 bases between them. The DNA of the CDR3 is TGTGCCATCAGTGAGTTGGGGATCGGGGAGCTGTTTTTT. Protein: CAISELGIGELFF.

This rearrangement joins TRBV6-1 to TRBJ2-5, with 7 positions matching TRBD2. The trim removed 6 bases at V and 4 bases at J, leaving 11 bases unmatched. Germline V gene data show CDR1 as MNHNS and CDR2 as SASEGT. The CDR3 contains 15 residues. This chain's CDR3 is CASRGGRVPRETQYF. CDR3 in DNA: TGTGCCAGCAGGGGAGGGAGGGTACCCAGAGAGACCCAGTACTTC.

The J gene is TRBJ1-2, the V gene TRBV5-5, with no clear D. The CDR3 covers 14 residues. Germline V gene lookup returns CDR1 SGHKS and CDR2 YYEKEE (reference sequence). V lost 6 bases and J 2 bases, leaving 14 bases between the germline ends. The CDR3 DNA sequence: TGTGCCAGCACCAGGAGCCCATTGAACTATGGCTACACCTTC. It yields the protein CASTRSPLNYGYTF.

CDR3 in DNA: TGCGCCAGCAGCTGGACCAGGGCACTAAATCAGCCCCAGCATTTT. Protein product: CASSWTRALNQPQHF. The chain has TRBV4-3 and TRBJ1-5; D is perhaps TRBD1 (5 bases). The V and J ends lost 5 bases and 4 bases respectively, with 15 bases between them. CDR1 and CDR2 (germline): LGHNA, YSLEER. CDR3 length: 15 amino acids.

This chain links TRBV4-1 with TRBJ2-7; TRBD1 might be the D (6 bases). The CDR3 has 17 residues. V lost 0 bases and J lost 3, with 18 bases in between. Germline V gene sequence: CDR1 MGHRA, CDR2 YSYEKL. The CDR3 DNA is TGCGCCAGCAGCCAAGATCCGCCACAGGGTGGGGTCTACGAGCAGTACTTC. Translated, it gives CASSQDPPQGGVYEQYF.

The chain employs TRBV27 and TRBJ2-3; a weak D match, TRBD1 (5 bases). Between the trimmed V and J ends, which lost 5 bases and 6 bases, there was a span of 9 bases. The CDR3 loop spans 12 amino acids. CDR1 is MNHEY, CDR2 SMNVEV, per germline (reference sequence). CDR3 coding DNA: TGTGCCAGCAGTGACCCAGGGGATACGCAGTATTTT. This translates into CASSDPGDTQYF.

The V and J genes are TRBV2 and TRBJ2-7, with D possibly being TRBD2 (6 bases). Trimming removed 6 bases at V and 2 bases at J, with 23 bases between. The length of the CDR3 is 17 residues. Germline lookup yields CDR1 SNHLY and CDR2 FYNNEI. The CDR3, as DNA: TGTGCCAGCAGCGAGGACCTCTCGGCGGGGCTTACCTACGAGCAGTACTTC. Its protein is CASSEDLSAGLTYEQYF. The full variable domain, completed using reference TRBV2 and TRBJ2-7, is EPEVTQTPSHQVTQMGQEVILRCVPISNHLYFYWYRQILGQKVEFLVSFYNNEISEKSEIFDDQFSVERPDGSNFTLKIRSTKLEDSAMYFCASSEDLSAGLTYEQYFGPGTRLTVT.

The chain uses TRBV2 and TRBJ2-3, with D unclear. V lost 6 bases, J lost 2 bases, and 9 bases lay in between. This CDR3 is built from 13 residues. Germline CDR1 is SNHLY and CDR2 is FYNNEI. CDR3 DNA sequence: TGTGCCAGCAGCTACAGCCCCACAGATACGCAGTATTTT. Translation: CASSYSPTDTQYF.

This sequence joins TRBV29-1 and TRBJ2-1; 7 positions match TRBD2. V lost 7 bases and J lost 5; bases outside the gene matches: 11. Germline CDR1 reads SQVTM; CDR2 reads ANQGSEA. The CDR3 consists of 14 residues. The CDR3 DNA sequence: TGCAGCGGGCGGGGGACCAAGCGGGACAATGAGCAGTTCTTC. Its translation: CSGRGTKRDNEQFF.